This T cell receptor beta chain appears in the sequencing data of a study of cytomegalovirus exposure and HLA in healthy donors. Primers: 60 Vbeta forward and 13 Jbeta reverse. The protocol was immunoSEQ multiplex PCR, while the TCRdb copy is restricted to in-frame clones and leaves out a portion. This table holds some 75,000 clones. Note on this clone: What it binds is not known.

Study findings and constraints: Associated with cytomegalovirus, according to the listing, were 170 or so TCR beta chains.

Per germline, CDR1 SGHAT and CDR2 FQNNGV. V shed 1 base and J shed 5 bases, with 14 bases lying between them. This CDR3 contains 15 residues. The sequence came from a man aged 35 to 55 in good health and CMV-seronegative. Sequencing was performed on PBMCs. The chain carries TRBV11-2 and TRBJ1-2; D is possibly TRBD1 (5 bases). CDR3: CASSLGGKAVYGYTF. In DNA, the CDR3 is TGTGCCAGCAGCTTAGGGGGCAAGGCGGTGTATGGCTACACCTTC.